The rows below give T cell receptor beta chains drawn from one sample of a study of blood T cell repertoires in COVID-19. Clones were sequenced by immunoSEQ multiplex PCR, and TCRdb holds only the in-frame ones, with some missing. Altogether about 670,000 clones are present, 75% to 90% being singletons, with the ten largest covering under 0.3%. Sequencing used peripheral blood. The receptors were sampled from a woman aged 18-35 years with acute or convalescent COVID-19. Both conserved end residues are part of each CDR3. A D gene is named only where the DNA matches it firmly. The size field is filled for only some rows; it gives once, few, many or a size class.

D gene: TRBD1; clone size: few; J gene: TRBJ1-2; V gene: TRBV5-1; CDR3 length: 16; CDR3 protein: CASSSILTGANYGYTF; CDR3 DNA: TGCGCCAGCAGCTCGATATTGACAGGGGCTAACTATGGCTACACCTTC
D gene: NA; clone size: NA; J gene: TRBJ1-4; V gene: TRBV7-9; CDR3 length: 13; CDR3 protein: CASTWGGDEKLFF; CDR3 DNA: TGTGCCAGCACCTGGGGAGGGGATGAAAAACTGTTTTTT
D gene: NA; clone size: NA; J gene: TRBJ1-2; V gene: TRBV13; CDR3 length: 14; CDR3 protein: CASTTSGVPRGYTF; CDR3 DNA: TGTGCCAGCACGACATCAGGGGTGCCACGTGGCTACACCTTC
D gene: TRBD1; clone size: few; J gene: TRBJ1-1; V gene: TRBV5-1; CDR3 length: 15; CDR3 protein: CASSLTGTVNTEAFF; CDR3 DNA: TGCGCCAGCAGCTTAACCGGGACAGTGAACACTGAAGCTTTCTTT
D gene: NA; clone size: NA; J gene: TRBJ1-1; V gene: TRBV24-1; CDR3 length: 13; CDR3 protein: CASRGKWYTEAFF; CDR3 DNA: TGTGCCAGCCGAGGGAAATGGTACACTGAAGCTTTCTTT
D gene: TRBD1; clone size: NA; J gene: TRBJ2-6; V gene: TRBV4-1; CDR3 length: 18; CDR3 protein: CASSQIQGVWSGANVLTF; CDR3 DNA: TGCGCCAGCAGCCAAATACAGGGGGTTTGGTCTGGGGCCAACGTCCTGACTTTC
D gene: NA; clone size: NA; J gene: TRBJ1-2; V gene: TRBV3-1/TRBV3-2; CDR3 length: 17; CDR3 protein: CASSRDGGAFRYYGYTF; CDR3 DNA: TGTGCCAGCAGCCGGGACGGAGGGGCGTTCCGGTACTATGGCTACACCTTC
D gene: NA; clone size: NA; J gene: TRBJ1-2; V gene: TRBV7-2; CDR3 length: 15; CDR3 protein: CASTRVSTENYGYTF; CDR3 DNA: TGTGCCAGCACCCGTGTGTCTACAGAAAACTATGGCTACACCTTC
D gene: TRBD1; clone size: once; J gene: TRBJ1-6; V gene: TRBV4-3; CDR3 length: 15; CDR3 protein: CASSQAGQGGSPLHF; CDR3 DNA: TGCGCCAGCAGCCAAGCGGGACAGGGGGGTTCACCCCTCCACTTT
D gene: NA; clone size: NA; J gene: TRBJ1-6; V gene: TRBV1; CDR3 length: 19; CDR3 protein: CTSSQETIFLLLFNSPLHF; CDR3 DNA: TGCACCAGCAGCCAAGAAACGATTTTCCTTCTCCTATTTAATTCACCCCTCCACTTT
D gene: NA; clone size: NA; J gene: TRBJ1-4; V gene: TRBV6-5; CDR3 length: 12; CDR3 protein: CAGEGEDEKLFF; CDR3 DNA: TGTGCCGGGGAGGGGGAGGATGAAAAACTGTTTTTT
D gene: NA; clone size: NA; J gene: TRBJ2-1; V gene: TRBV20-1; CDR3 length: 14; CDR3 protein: CSASNPLRGNEQFF; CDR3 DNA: TGCAGTGCTAGTAACCCGCTAAGGGGGAATGAGCAGTTCTTC
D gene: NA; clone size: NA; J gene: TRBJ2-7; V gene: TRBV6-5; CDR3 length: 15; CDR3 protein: CASSAGDTFSYEQYF; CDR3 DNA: TGTGCCAGCAGCGCGGGGGACACCTTCTCCTACGAGCAGTACTTC
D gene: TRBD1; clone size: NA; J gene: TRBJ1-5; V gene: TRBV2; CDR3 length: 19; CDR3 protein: CASSSPDRGLYYSNQPQHF; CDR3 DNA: TGTGCCAGCAGTTCCCCGGATAGGGGGCTGTATTATAGCAATCAGCCCCAGCATTTT
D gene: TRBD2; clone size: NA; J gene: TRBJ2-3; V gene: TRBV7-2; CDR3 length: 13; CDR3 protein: CASSFGGGDTQYF; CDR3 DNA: TGTGCCAGCAGCTTCGGCGGGGGTGATACGCAGTATTTT
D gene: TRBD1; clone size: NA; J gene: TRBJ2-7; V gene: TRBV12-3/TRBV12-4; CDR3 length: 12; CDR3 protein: CASGTGAGEQYF; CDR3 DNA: TGTGCCAGCGGGACAGGGGCCGGCGAGCAGTACTTC
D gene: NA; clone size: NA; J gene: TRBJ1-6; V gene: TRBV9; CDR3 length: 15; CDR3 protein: CASSETPSYNSPLHF; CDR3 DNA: TGTGCCAGCAGCGAGACACCCTCCTATAATTCACCCCTCCACTTT
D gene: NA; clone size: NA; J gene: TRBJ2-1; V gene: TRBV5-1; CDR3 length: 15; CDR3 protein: CASSFLRSSYNEQFF; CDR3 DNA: TGCGCCAGCAGCTTTTTGAGGAGCTCCTACAATGAGCAGTTCTTC
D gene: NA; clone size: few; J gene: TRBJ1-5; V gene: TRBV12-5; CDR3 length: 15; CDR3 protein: CASGLGVGGVQPQHF; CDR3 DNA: TGTGCTAGTGGCCTGGGGGTGGGCGGGGTCCAGCCCCAGCATTTT
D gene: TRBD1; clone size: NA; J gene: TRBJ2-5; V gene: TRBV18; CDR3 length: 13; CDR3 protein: CASSRGRRETQYF; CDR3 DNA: TGTGCCAGCTCAAGGGGGCGTAGGGAGACCCAGTACTTC
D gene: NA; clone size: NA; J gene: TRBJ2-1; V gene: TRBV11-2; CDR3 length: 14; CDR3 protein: CASSSLGHPNEQFF; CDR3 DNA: TGTGCCAGCAGCTCCCTGGGCCACCCAAATGAGCAGTTCTTC
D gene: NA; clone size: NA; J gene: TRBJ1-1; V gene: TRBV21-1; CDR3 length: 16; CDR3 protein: CASSFGRGRPNTEAFF; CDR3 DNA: TGTGCCAGCAGCTTCGGGCGGGGGCGGCCGAACACTGAAGCTTTCTTT
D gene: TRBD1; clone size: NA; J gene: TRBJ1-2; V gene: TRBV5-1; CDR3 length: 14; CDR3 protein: CASSHGQGLLGYTF; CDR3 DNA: TGCGCCAGCAGCCACGGACAGGGCCTACTGGGCTACACCTTC
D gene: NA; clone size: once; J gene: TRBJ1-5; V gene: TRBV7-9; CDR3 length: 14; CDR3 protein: CASSTTGTLEPQHF; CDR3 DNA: TGTGCCAGCAGCACTACAGGGACCCTAGAGCCCCAGCATTTT
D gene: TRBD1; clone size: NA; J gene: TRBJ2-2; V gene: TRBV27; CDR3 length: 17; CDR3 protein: CASSPQEYRGRSGELFF; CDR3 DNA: TGTGCCAGCAGTCCCCAGGAATACAGGGGGCGAAGCGGGGAGCTGTTTTTT
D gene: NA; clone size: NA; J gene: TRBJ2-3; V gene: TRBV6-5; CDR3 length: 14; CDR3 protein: CASSYEAGTDTQYF; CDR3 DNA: TGTGCCAGCAGTTACGAGGCAGGGACAGATACGCAGTATTTT
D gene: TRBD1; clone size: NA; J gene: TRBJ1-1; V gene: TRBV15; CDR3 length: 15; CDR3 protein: CATSRDKGQGVGSFF; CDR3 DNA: TGTGCCACCAGCAGAGATAAGGGACAGGGTGTCGGGTCTTTCTTT
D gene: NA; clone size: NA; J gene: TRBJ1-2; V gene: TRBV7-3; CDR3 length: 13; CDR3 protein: CASSPDRNYGYTF; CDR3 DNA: TGTGCCAGCAGCCCAGACAGGAACTATGGCTACACCTTC
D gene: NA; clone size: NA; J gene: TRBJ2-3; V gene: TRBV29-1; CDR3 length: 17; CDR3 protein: CSEIPRLTGQLTDTQYF; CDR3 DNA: TGCAGCGAAATCCCAAGATTGACCGGACAGCTCACAGATACGCAGTATTTT
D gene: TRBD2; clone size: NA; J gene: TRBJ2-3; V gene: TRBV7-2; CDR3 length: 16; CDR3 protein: CASSPWGRVRADTQYF; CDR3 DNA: TGTGCCAGCAGCCCCTGGGGGAGGGTTAGGGCAGATACGCAGTATTTT
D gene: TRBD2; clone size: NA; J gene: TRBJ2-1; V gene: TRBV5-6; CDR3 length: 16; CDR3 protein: CASSLGGGTTYNEQFF; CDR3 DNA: TGTGCCAGCAGCTTAGGCGGGGGGACCACCTACAATGAGCAGTTCTTC
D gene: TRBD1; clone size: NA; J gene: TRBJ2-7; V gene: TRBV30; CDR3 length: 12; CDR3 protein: CAWRRGQYEQYF; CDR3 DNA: TGTGCCTGGAGGAGGGGGCAGTACGAGCAGTACTTC
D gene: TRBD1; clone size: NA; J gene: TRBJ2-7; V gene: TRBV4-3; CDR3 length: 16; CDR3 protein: CASSPSGTGESYEQYF; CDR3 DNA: TGCGCCAGCAGCCCCTCTGGGACAGGGGAATCCTACGAGCAGTACTTC
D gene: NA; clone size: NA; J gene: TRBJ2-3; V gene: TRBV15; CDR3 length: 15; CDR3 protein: CATSWGVADTDTQYF; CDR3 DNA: TGTGCCACCAGCTGGGGGGTAGCGGACACAGATACGCAGTATTTT
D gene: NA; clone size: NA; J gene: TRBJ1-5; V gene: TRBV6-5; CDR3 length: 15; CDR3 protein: CASSSLSNRGQPQHF; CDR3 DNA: TGTGCCAGCAGTTCCTTGTCAAACCGCGGTCAGCCCCAGCATTTT
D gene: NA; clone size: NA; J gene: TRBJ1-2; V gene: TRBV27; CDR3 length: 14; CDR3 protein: CASSSPGHNYGYTF; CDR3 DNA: TGTGCCAGCAGTTCCCCGGGACATAACTATGGCTACACCTTC
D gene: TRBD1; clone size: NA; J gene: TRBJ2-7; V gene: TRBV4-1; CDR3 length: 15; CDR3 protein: CASSQVRDRELSQYF; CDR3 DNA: TGCGCCAGCAGCCAAGTCCGGGACAGGGAATTATCGCAGTACTTC
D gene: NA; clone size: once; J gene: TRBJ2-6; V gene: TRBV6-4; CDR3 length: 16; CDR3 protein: CASSDDGGSGANVLTF; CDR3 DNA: TGTGCCAGCAGTGACGACGGCGGATCTGGGGCCAACGTCCTGACTTTC
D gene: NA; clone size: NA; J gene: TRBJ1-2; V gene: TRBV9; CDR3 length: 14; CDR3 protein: CASSYVNGGRGYTF; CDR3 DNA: TGTGCCAGCAGCTACGTGAATGGCGGAAGGGGCTACACCTTC
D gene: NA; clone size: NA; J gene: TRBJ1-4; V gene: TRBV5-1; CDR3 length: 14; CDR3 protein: CASSPEGGNEKLFF; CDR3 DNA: TGCGCCAGCAGCCCAGAGGGAGGGAACGAAAAACTGTTTTTT
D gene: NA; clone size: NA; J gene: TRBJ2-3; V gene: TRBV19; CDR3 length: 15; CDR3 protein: CASSMETRGTDTQYF; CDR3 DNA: TGTGCCAGTAGTATGGAGACTAGAGGCACAGATACGCAGTATTTT
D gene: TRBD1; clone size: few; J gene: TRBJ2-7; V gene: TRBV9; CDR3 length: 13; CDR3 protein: CASSRQGHYEQYF; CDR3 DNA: TGTGCCAGCTCCAGACAGGGCCACTACGAGCAGTACTTC
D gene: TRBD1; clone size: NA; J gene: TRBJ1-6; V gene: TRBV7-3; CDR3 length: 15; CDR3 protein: CASSLGQGADSPLHF; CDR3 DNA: TGTGCCAGCAGCCTCGGACAGGGGGCTGATTCACCCCTCCACTTT
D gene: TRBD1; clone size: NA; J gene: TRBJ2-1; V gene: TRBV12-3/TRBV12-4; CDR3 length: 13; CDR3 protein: CASSLGQFNEQFF; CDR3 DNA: TGTGCCAGCAGCCTGGGACAGTTCAATGAGCAGTTCTTC
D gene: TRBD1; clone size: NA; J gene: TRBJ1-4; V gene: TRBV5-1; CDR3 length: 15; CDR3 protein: CASSFTGTGGEKLFF; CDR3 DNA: TGCGCCAGCAGCTTTACCGGGACAGGGGGTGAAAAACTGTTTTTT
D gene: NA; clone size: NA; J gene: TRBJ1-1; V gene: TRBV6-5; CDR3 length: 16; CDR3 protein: CASSYLPRQANTEAFF; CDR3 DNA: TGTGCCAGCAGTTATCTCCCCCGGCAGGCTAACACTGAAGCTTTCTTT
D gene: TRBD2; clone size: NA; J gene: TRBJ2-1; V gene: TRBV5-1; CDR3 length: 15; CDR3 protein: CASSSLAGGPKGQFF; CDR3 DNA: TGCGCCAGCAGCTCACTAGCGGGGGGCCCAAAGGGGCAGTTCTTC
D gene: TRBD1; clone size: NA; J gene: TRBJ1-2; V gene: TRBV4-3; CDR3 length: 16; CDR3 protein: CASSLFTGGRGDGYTF; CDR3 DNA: TGCGCCAGCAGCCTCTTTACAGGGGGTCGAGGGGATGGCTACACCTTC
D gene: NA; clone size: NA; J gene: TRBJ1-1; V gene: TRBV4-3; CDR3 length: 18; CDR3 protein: CASSQDLQGSPTNTEAFF; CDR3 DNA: TGCGCCAGCAGCCAAGATCTGCAGGGCTCTCCGACGAACACTGAAGCTTTCTTT
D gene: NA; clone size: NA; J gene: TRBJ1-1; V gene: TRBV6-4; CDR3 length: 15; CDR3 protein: CASSASIELNTEAFF; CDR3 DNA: TGTGCCAGCAGTGCCTCGATAGAACTGAACACTGAAGCTTTCTTT
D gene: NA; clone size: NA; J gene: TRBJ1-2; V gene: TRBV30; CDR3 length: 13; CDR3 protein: CAWRYPGNYGYTF; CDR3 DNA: TGTGCCTGGAGGTATCCGGGGAACTATGGCTACACCTTC
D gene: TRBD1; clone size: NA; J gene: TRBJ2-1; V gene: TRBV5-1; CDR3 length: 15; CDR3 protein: CASSLGDRVLDEQFF; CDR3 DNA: TGCGCCAGCAGCTTGGGGGACAGGGTTTTGGATGAGCAGTTCTTC
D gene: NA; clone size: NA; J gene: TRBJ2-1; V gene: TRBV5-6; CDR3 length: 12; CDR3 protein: CASSIRTVEQFF; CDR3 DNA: TGTGCCAGCAGCATCAGGACAGTTGAGCAGTTCTTC
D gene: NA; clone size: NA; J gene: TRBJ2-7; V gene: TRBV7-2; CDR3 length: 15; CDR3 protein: CASSFQGGTTYEQYF; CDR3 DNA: TGTGCCAGCAGCTTTCAGGGCGGAACAACCTACGAGCAGTACTTC
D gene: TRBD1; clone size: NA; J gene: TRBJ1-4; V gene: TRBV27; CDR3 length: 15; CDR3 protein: CASSMWGQVNEKLFF; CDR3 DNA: TGTGCCAGCAGCATGTGGGGACAGGTTAATGAAAAACTGTTTTTT
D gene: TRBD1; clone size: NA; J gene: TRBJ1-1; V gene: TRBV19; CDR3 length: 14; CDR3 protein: CASSPGTGGTEAFF; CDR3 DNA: TGTGCCAGTAGTCCTGGGACAGGGGGCACTGAAGCTTTCTTT